This TCR beta chain is drawn from a study of radiotherapy plus CTLA-4 blockade in lung cancer. Whole-study context: Among patients, less than 20% showed objective responses, and approximately 30% had disease control.

The CDR3 spans 13 residues. Trimming stripped 1 base from V and 6 bases from J, with 9 bases between. Germline V gene data show CDR1 as KGHSH and CDR2 as LQKENI. Study-level points and caveats: With interferon-beta, early dynamics of blood T cell clones were reported to best predict response. TCR clones from tumors expanded in blood after radiotherapy plus ipilimumab.

As regards this clone: What it binds is unknown.

Produced via immunoSEQ multiplex PCR; TCRdb's table is partial and in-frame only. The sample holds roughly 66,000 clones, approximately 80% seen once. Enrolled patients, whose metastatic non-small-cell lung cancer was chemo-refractory, received focal radiation plus CTLA-4 blockade with ipilimumab. This material consisted of peripheral blood, taken from a patient treated with radiotherapy plus ipilimumab. The origin of this receptor is a human donor with non-small cell lung cancer who had a partial response to radiotherapy plus ipilimumab. V and J are TRBV18 and TRBJ1-1; D is ambiguous. CDR3 region: CASSPRRGPEAFF. The CDR3 nucleotides are TGTGCCAGCTCACCACGGCGAGGTCCTGAAGCTTTCTTT.